The 10 T cell receptor beta chains reported below all come from one sample, sequenced in a study of blood T cell repertoires in COVID-19. TCRdb's table, derived via immunoSEQ multiplex PCR, lists solely in-frame clones and lacks some. The sample has 320,000 or so clones; roughly 90% are singletons. Sequences were obtained from PBMCs or T cells enriched from blood (not recorded which). These receptors were obtained from a young woman who had recovered from COVID-19.

The rearrangement links TRBV19 to TRBJ1-2; 10 bases are a match to TRBD1. V was pared by 6 bases and J by 2 bases, with 6 bases of the junction left unmatched. This CDR3 contains 15 residues. CDR1 LNHDA and CDR2 SQIVND come from the germline V gene (reference sequence). The CDR3 region is CASSREGQGNYGYTF. CDR3 nucleotide sequence: TGTGCCAGTAGCCGTGAGGGACAGGGGAACTATGGCTACACCTTC.

The chain links TRBV9 to TRBJ2-1; D gene ambiguous. Trimming left V 0 bases short and J 9 bases short, with 13 bases between. Germline-derived CDR1 and CDR2 are SGDLS and YYNGEE. This CDR3 has 14 residues. CDR3 residues: CASSVGKRLSEQFF. Written as DNA, the CDR3 is TGTGCCAGCAGCGTAGGAAAGCGACTTAGTGAGCAGTTCTTC.

This clone was seen only once. The chain couples TRBV30 to TRBJ1-1, with 7 bases aligning to TRBD1. V shed 1 base and J 4 bases; nucleotides not matched to a gene: 3. The CDR3 loop spans 13 amino acids. The germline CDR1 and CDR2 sequences are GTSNPN and SVGIG (reference sequence). The CDR3 DNA sequence: TGTGCCTGGAGTGGACAGGGTTTCACTGAAGCTTTCTTT. Protein sequence: CAWSGQGFTEAFF.

The rearrangement joins TRBV28 to TRBJ1-5, with a possible D match to TRBD1 (6 bases). Trimming shortened V by 5 bases and J by 3 bases, and 8 bases separated the two germline ends. This CDR3 is built from 13 residues. Per the germline V gene, CDR1 is MDHEN and CDR2 is SYDVKM. For the CDR3, the DNA is TGTGCCAGCAGTACAGGGATCAATCAGCCCCAGCATTTT. As protein: CASSTGINQPQHF.

This chain connects TRBV5-8 to TRBJ2-4, with TRBD1 matching 8 bases. J gave up 8 bases and V 4 bases, and 8 bases lay outside the gene matches. There are 14 residues in the CDR3. Germline V gives CDR1 SGHTS, CDR2 YDEGEE. CDR3 loop: CASSGDRGRDIQYF. CDR3 in DNA: TGTGCCAGCAGCGGCGACAGGGGTCGAGACATTCAGTACTTC.

The chain links TRBV9 to TRBJ2-1; 9 bases line up with TRBD1. Germline loops: CDR1 SGDLS, CDR2 YYNGEE. Trimming cost V 4 bases and J 7 bases; bases outside gene matches: 3. The CDR3 runs to 13 residues. Written as DNA, the CDR3 is TGTGCCAGCAGCACGACAGGGGGAAATGAGCAGTTCTTC. Its translation is CASSTTGGNEQFF.

The chain is built from TRBV7-9 and TRBJ1-6; tentatively, D is TRBD1 (6 bases). The V and J ends lost 1 base and 7 bases respectively, with 8 bases between them. The germline gives CDR1 SEHNR, CDR2 FQNEAQ (reference sequence). The CDR3 has 14 amino acids. The CDR3 protein is CASSLDDRNSPLHF. The CDR3 DNA is TGTGCCAGCAGCTTAGACGACAGGAATTCACCCCTCCACTTT.

The gene calls are TRBV18 and TRBJ2-1; possible D gene TRBD2, 7 bases. This CDR3 spans 16 amino acids. V was trimmed by 3 bases and J by 2 bases, leaving 14 bases between them. Germline loops: CDR1 KGHSH, CDR2 LQKENI. The CDR3 loop reads CASSPFSGGPYNEQFF. The CDR3 coding sequence is TGTGCCAGCTCACCCTTTTCCGGGGGGCCCTACAATGAGCAGTTCTTC.

There are a few counts of this clone. V gene TRBV5-1 combines with J gene TRBJ1-1; D is ambiguous. This CDR3 is built from 14 residues. CDR1 SGHRS and CDR2 YFSETQ come from the germline V gene. The ends were cut back, 0 bases at V and 4 bases at J, with 10 bases in the middle. CDR3 sequence: CASSLARGGTEAFF. The CDR3 nucleotides read TGCGCCAGCAGCTTGGCCCGGGGTGGCACTGAAGCTTTCTTT.

This rearrangement joins TRBV6-6 to TRBJ2-1, with 8 bases fitting TRBD1. The CDR3 is made up of 16 amino acids. V lost 2 bases, J lost 1 base, and 4 bases stayed unmatched. Germline CDR1 MNHNY, CDR2 SVGAGI (reference sequence). The CDR3 region has the DNA TGTGCCAGCAGTTACGTCGGACAGGGATCCTACAATGAGCAGTTCTTC. This sequence encodes CASSYVGQGSYNEQFF.